This T cell receptor (beta chain) was sequenced for a study of blood T cell repertoires in COVID-19. This CDR3 has 17 residues. V lost 2 bases to trimming and J lost 5 bases; unmatched junction nucleotides: 7. CDR1 and CDR2 (germline): LGHNA, YSLEER. This clone was observed a single time. The method was immunoSEQ multiplex PCR; TCRdb's version includes in-frame clones alone and lacks a portion of them. The sample contains 270,000 or so clones, around 85% of which appear only once. The rearrangement joins TRBV4-3 to TRBJ2-1; 12 bases are shared with TRBD1. The source of this sequence is a human donor with COVID-19, enrolled during active disease. The donor label of this sample is uncertain. The source material was peripheral blood. CDR3 loop: CASSQPPGQGANNEQFF. CDR3 bases: TGCGCCAGCAGCCAACCTCCGGGACAGGGGGCGAACAATGAGCAGTTCTTC.